A single sample is the source of the 12 T cell receptor beta chains below, sequenced in a study of identical twins. Using its own MiXCR run on the 5' RACE reads, TCRdb lists one record per CDR3 protein. Counted here are some 630,000 distinct CDR3 sequences, 7.1% occurring once; the ten biggest clones make up 1.5% to 2%. The same data also went into a second study, on yellow fever vaccine responses in identical twins.

The sample was PBMCs. The origin of the receptors is a young woman in good health.

Only a few counts were recorded for this clonotype. V and J are TRBV5-6 and TRBJ2-3, with D unclear. V was pared by 4 bases and J by 2 bases, with 11 bases between. Germline CDR1 is SGHDT and CDR2 is YYEEEE. The CDR3 length is 14 residues. CDR3 DNA sequence: TGTGCCAGCAGCCGCTCCTCTGCCACAGATACGCAGTATTTT. Its translation is CASSRSSATDTQYF.

This clonotype was picked up many times. The chain carries TRBV14 and TRBJ1-1, with D perhaps matching TRBD1 (6 bases). Germline CDR1 reads SGHDN; CDR2 reads FVKESK. V shed 4 bases and J shed 0 bases, with 9 bases lying between them. The CDR3 spans 14 residues. The CDR3 loop reads CASSRQAMNTEAFF. As DNA, the CDR3 is TGTGCCAGCAGCCGACAGGCCATGAACACTGAAGCTTTCTTT.

At least ten counts were recorded for this clonotype. This chain connects TRBV2 to TRBJ1-5, with a weak D call TRBD1 (5 bases). The CDR3 extends over 14 amino acids. CDR1 is SNHLY, CDR2 FYNNEI, per germline. The V gene lost 5 bases and the J gene lost 3 bases, with 11 bases spanning the gap. Here the CDR3 reads CASSQDSANQPQHF. CDR3 DNA: TGTGCCAGCAGTCAAGACAGCGCCAATCAGCCCCAGCATTTT.

This clonotype was seen many times. V is TRBV7-2 and J is TRBJ2-3; the match to TRBD1 covers 11 bases. Per the germline V gene, CDR1 is SGHTA and CDR2 is FQGNSA. The ends lost 5 bases at V and 7 bases at J; junction bases unmatched: 8. CDR3 length equals 15 residues. In nucleotides, the CDR3 is TGTGCCAGCAGCGTCCCGGGACAGGGGGGATATACGCAGTATTTT. Residues: CASSVPGQGGYTQYF.

The sample holds many counts of this clonotype. The chain carries TRBV5-1 and TRBJ2-3, with TRBD2 identical over 7 bases. This CDR3 is 16 amino acids long. The V segment lost 4 bases and the J segment 0 bases; nucleotides outside the gene matches: 8. The germline gives CDR1 SGHRS, CDR2 YFSETQ. This chain's CDR3 is CASSPGTTTSTDTQYF. CDR3 coding DNA: TGCGCCAGCAGCCCAGGGACTACCACAAGCACAGATACGCAGTATTTT. Using reference TRBV5-1 and TRBJ2-3 for the parts outside the CDR3, the full variable domain is KAGVTQTPRYLIKTRGQQVTLSCSPISGHRSVSWYQQTPGQGLQFLFEYFSETQRNKGNFPGRFSGRQFSNSRSEMNVSTLELGDSALYLCASSPGTTTSTDTQYFGPGTRLTVL.

Ten or more counts support this clonotype. This chain uses TRBV12-3 or TRBV12-4 with TRBJ2-7, with 7 nucleotides matching TRBD1. The V and J ends lost 6 bases and 0 bases, in that order; junction bases with no gene match: 5. CDR3 length: 14 amino acids. DNA for the CDR3: TGTGCCAGCAGCCCGACAGGGCCCTCCTACGAGCAGTACTTC. This translates into CASSPTGPSYEQYF.

The V and J genes are TRBV20-1 and TRBJ2-5; 8 bases agree with TRBD2. The CDR3 has 13 amino acids. J lost 5 bases, V lost 5 bases, and 7 bases had no gene match. The germline V gene has CDR1 DFQATT and CDR2 SNEGSKA (reference sequence). The CDR3: CSAGTSPGETQYF. The CDR3 DNA is TGCAGTGCTGGGACTAGTCCGGGGGAGACCCAGTACTTC.

A few counts support this clonotype. This chain connects TRBV9 to TRBJ1-5, with 8 nucleotides matching TRBD1. The CDR3 is 17 amino acids. V shed 0 bases, J shed 3 bases, and the junction held 8 bases outside the gene matches. In germline, CDR1 is SGDLS, CDR2 YYNGEE. The chain's CDR3 is CASSVGLMTGANQPQHF. The CDR3 DNA follows: TGTGCCAGCAGCGTAGGACTTATGACAGGGGCCAATCAGCCCCAGCATTTT.

V usage is TRBV9 and J usage is TRBJ1-3, with TRBD1 matching over 9 bases. There are 15 residues in the CDR3. The germline V gene has CDR1 SGDLS and CDR2 YYNGEE. V shed 3 bases, J shed 8 bases, and the junction held 9 bases outside the gene matches. Here the CDR3 DNA reads TGTGCCAGCAGCGGGGGGGGACAGGGACTGGACACCATATATTTT. Protein product: CASSGGGQGLDTIYF.

The J gene is TRBJ2-7, the V gene TRBV10-3; D is possibly TRBD2 (5 bases). The CDR3 is 12 residues long. Germline V gene data show CDR1 as ENHRY and CDR2 as SYGVKD. V was pared by 8 bases and J by 2 bases, with 10 bases between. The CDR3 sequence is CAIADSPYEQYV. The CDR3 nucleotides are TGTGCCATCGCGGACTCCCCCTACGAGCAGTACGTC.

This clonotype was seen more than once but under ten times. This rearrangement joins TRBV29-1 to TRBJ2-7; 7 nucleotides agree with TRBD2. J was trimmed by 0 bases and V by 1 base; bases with no gene match: 6. Germline CDR1 is SQVTM and CDR2 is ANQGSEA. CDR3 length: 15 residues. Here the CDR3 DNA reads TGCAGCGTTGAAGCCCGAACTAGCGACTCCTACGAGCAGTACTTC. Translating gives CSVEARTSDSYEQYF.

This clonotype occurred many times. V usage is TRBV12-3 or TRBV12-4 and J usage is TRBJ2-5; D possibly corresponds to TRBD1 (6 bases). V dropped 5 bases and J dropped 0 bases, with 13 bases sitting between them. The CDR3 contains 15 residues. The CDR3 DNA sequence: TGTGCCAGCAGTCCCGGGACAACGTACCAAGAGACCCAGTACTTC. This translates into CASSPGTTYQETQYF.